Given below is one T cell receptor beta chain in context. This record comes from a study of early stage breast cancer tumors. Libraries were prepared by immunoSEQ multiplex PCR; TCRdb keeps only in-frame clonotypes and omits some of them. The sample lists some 75,000 clones; around 85% were seen once. This CDR3 is 14 amino acids long. The V gene end was trimmed by 8 bases and the J gene end by 4 bases; junction bases not matched to a gene: 10. The V gene's germline CDR1 is MDHEN and CDR2 SYDVKM. The sequenced material came from blood. This clonotype was obtained from a person aged 55-75 years with breast cancer. This chain uses TRBV28 with TRBJ2-5; 7 bases are shared with TRBD2. CDR3 DNA: TGTGCCAGCGGTCGAATTGGGGGGGGAGAGACCCAGTACTTC. Its translation is CASGRIGGGETQYF.